This section outlines one TCR beta chain sequence together with its context. Its antigen is undetermined. This entry comes from a study of neurological immune-mediated disorders. Study-wide results and limits: Subjects shared no identical expanded-clone CDR3 amino acid sequences, suggesting private TCR-beta repertoires in all groups.

Per the germline V gene, CDR1 is SEHNR and CDR2 is FQNEAQ (reference sequence). The CDR3 runs 12 residues. V was clipped by 5 bases and J by 6 bases, with 11 bases between them. 5'RACE employing 10-nucleotide random UMIs yielded the cDNA. From 15-18 subjects, each sequencing run yielded over 180 million TCR-beta sequences. From the 5' RACE reads, TCRdb called clonotypes with MiXCR, one entry per CDR3 protein. The sample lists some 47,000 distinct CDR3 sequences, 20% to 25% occurring once. Time point described: technical triplicate 3. The unsorted libraries originated from 2 million PBMCs that had been stored at -80 C.

The chain employs TRBV7-9 and TRBJ2-7; D gene uncertain. Sequenced material: PBMCs. This TCR came from a man aged 60-69 years with HTLV-1-associated myelopathy (HAM/TSP). CDR3 region: CASSPDRREQYF. CDR3 in DNA: TGTGCCAGCAGCCCCGACCGACGCGAGCAGTACTTC.